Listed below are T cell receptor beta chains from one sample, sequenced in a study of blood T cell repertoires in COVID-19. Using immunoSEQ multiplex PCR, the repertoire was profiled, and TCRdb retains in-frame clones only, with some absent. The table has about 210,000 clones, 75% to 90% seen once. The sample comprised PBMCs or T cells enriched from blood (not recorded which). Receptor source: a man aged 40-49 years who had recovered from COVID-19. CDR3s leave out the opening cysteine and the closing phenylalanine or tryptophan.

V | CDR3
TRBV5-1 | ASSLQTGLGGELF
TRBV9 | ASSGWDIPNYGYT
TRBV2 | ASSPGQGVFYGYT
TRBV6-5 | ASSKGGTEAF
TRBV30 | AWSFALGGGPGGEQF
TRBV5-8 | ASSSGTGFTSLYNEQF
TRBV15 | ATSSNRVGRETQY
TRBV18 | ASFGANYGYT
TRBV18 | ASSSGGERGYGYT
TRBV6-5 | ASSYSPGGAYGYT
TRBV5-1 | ASSLIPGQNYGYT
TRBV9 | ASSVAGQGSQETQY
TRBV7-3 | ASSFDSYNEQF
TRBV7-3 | ASSLKAKFGTGSYPPTEAF
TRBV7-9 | ASSLGQGETAIY
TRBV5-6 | ASSLPHGVTEAF
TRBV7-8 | ASRAGTVVQETQY
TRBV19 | ASSIGTSGRAKGSYEQY
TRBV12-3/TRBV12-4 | ASSPTGAKAF
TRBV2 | ASSTQQGLYGYT
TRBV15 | ATTGQGDTGELF
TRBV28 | ASSFAGADGF
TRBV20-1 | SAPGSGELF
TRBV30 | AWRQGGLQETQY
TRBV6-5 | ASSYSHTGTSGYT
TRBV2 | ASRDQTVPAYEQY
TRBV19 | ASSSRTGFSPLH
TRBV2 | ASRGDRLATNEKLF
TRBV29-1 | SVERTGTGEGNTIY
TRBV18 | ASSPIQGPSIEAF
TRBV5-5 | ASSITWTSGETQY
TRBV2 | ASSITSGTGGDEQY
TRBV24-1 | ATSDPGLAGAEQF
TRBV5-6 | ASSLGRRGQPQH
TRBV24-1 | ATSSTGVSYNEQF
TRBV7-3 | ASSPDRSSYNEQF
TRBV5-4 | ASSLEQGAKNSPLH
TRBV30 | AWSALLRLAGYYNEQF
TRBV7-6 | ASSQGTGANSPLH
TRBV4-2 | ASSLNSGANVLT
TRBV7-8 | ASSSGRVKEKLF
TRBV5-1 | ASSSSTGGRETQY
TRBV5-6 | ASSLVGRGTAEAF
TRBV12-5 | ASGSGGGGALSYNEQF